These 27 T cell receptor beta chains share one sample of origin, sequenced in a study of cytomegalovirus exposure and HLA in healthy donors. The protocol was immunoSEQ multiplex PCR, while the TCRdb copy is restricted to in-frame clones and leaves out a portion. The data hold fewer than 90,000 clones, with approximately 94% observed a single time. Source material: PBMCs. Receptor source: a woman aged 18-35 years in good health and CMV-seropositive.

CDR3 nucleotide sequence: TGTGCCAGTAGTCCCTCCCCGGACAGATTCTACACCTTC. Translating it yields CASSPSPDRFYTF. This rearrangement joins TRBV19 to TRBJ1-2, with a weak D call TRBD1 (6 bases). The CDR3 has 13 amino acids. Germline loops: CDR1 LNHDA, CDR2 SQIVND (reference sequence). Deletions cut 5 bases from V and 10 bases from J, with 17 bases between. The entire variable domain, with the rest obtained from reference TRBV19 and TRBJ1-2, is as follows: DGGITQSPKYLFRKEGQNVTLSCEQNLNHDAMYWYRQDPGQGLRLIYYSQIVNDFQKGDIAEGYSVSREKKESFPLTVTSAQKNPTAFYLCASSPSPDRFYTFGSGTRLTVV.

This clone was counted between two and nine times. The CDR3 DNA sequence: TGTGCCTGGAGTGGGGACAGGGGCCATTCTGGGGCCAACGTCCTGACTTTC. Residues: CAWSGDRGHSGANVLTF. This chain joins TRBV30 and TRBJ2-6; the match to TRBD1 covers 10 bases. The CDR3 is 17 residues long. V trimming: 1 base; J trimming: 1 base; junction bases outside the gene matches: 4. Germline V gives CDR1 GTSNPN, CDR2 SVGIG (reference sequence).

The V and J genes are TRBV4-2 and TRBJ2-7; possible D gene TRBD2, 5 bases. This CDR3 spans 16 amino acids. V was cut by 5 bases and J by 2 bases, with 19 bases left in between. The germline gives CDR1 LGHNA, CDR2 YNFKEQ. The CDR3 reads CASSDGSPGWTYEQYF. The CDR3 DNA is TGTGCCAGCAGCGACGGCTCTCCGGGATGGACCTACGAGCAGTACTTC.

As DNA, the CDR3 is TGTGCCAGTAGTAACGACAGGGAAATGAACACTGAAGCTTTCTTT. It is translated as CASSNDREMNTEAFF. The chain employs TRBV19 and TRBJ1-1, with 7 bases that match TRBD1. The CDR3 consists of 15 residues. The V and J ends lost 4 bases and 0 bases, in that order; junction bases with no gene match: 5. Germline-derived CDR1 and CDR2 are LNHDA and SQIVND (reference sequence).

The rearrangement joins TRBV7-9 to TRBJ1-2; D possibly corresponds to TRBD1 (5 bases). V was clipped by 0 bases and J by 0 bases, with 11 bases between them. The CDR3 has 16 residues. Per the germline V gene, CDR1 is SEHNR and CDR2 is FQNEAQ (reference sequence). This chain's CDR3 is CASSLAQAGTNYGYTF. Written as DNA, the CDR3 is TGTGCCAGCAGCTTAGCTCAGGCAGGGACTAACTATGGCTACACCTTC.

The rearrangement joins TRBV7-2 to TRBJ2-7; D is perhaps TRBD1 (5 bases). Trimming shortened V by 5 bases and J by 3 bases, and 14 bases separated the two germline ends. In germline, CDR1 is SGHTA, CDR2 FQGNSA. The length of the CDR3 is 14 residues. The CDR3: CASSTSAGNYEQYF. The DNA for the CDR3 is TGTGCCAGCAGCACCAGTGCAGGGAACTACGAGCAGTACTTC.

The J gene is TRBJ2-5, the V gene TRBV21-1; the tabulated D call, TRBD2, remains unverified against the DNA. TRBV21-1 is an annotated pseudogene. The CDR3 covers 15 residues. CDR3 nucleotides: TGTGCCAGCAGCAAGGAGCTAGCGTTTCAAGAGACCCAGTACTTC. Its protein product is CASSKELAFQETQYF.

The chain has TRBV7-6 and TRBJ2-7; perhaps TRBD1 as D (5 bases). This CDR3 spans 13 amino acids. The germline CDR1 and CDR2 sequences are SGHVS and FNYEAQ. V was clipped by 5 bases and J by 5 bases, with 13 bases between them. CDR3 in DNA: TGTGCCAGCAGCCAAGGGGATCGGGACGAGCAGTACTTC. It codes for CASSQGDRDEQYF. Drawing the rest from reference TRBV7-6 and TRBJ2-7, the complete variable domain is GAGVSQSPRYKVTKRGQDVALRCDPISGHVSLYWYRQALGQGPEFLTYFNYEAQQDKSGLPNDRFSAERPEGSISTLTIQRTEQRDSAMYRCASSQGDRDEQYFGPGTRLTVT.

The CDR3 loop reads CASSSSGTGLRTEAFF. Written as DNA, the CDR3 is TGTGCCAGCAGCTCTTCCGGGACAGGGCTCCGTACTGAAGCTTTCTTT. The chain joins TRBV11-2 to TRBJ1-1, with 9 bases aligning to TRBD1. The germline CDR1 and CDR2 sequences are SGHAT and FQNNGV. Germline trimming cut 4 bases from V and 5 bases from J; bases unmatched to any gene: 11. The length of the CDR3 is 16 residues.

The chain links TRBV6-1 to TRBJ2-2, with a possible D match to TRBD2 (5 bases). Trimming removed 6 bases at V and 8 bases at J, with 19 bases between. CDR1 is MNHNS, CDR2 SASEGT, per germline. The CDR3 spans 15 residues. In nucleotides, the CDR3 is TGTGCCAGCAGGGCCGGGAACCCGGAGGAAGGGGAGCTGTTTTTT. Protein sequence: CASRAGNPEEGELFF.

The genes are TRBV6-1 and TRBJ2-7; 7 nucleotides align to TRBD1. Germline values: CDR1 MNHNS, CDR2 SASEGT. J was trimmed by 6 bases and V by 6 bases; bases with no gene match: 8. The CDR3 totals 13 residues. CDR3 DNA: TGTGCCAGCAGGGAAACAGGGGCGGGCGAGCAGTACTTC. Translating gives CASRETGAGEQYF.

This clone occurred a few times. The chain recombines TRBV7-9 with TRBJ2-7; 7 bases map to TRBD2. CDR3 length: 16 residues. V lost 4 bases, J lost 4 bases, and 13 bases stayed unmatched. Germline V gene lookup returns CDR1 SEHNR and CDR2 FQNEAQ (reference sequence). CDR3 coding DNA: TGTGCCAGCAGCTCCTCTAGCGGAAGAGCCAAGTACGAGCAGTACTTC. Its protein is CASSSSSGRAKYEQYF. Combining the CDR3 with reference TRBV7-9 and TRBJ2-7 gives the whole variable domain DTGVSQNPRHKITKRGQNVTFRCDPISEHNRLYWYRQTLGQGPEFLTYFQNEAQLEKSRLLSDRFSAERPKGSFSTLEIQRTEQGDSAMYLCASSSSSGRAKYEQYFGPGTRLTVT.

The chain joins TRBV4-3 to TRBJ2-3, with 9 positions matching TRBD2. The CDR3 has 16 residues. CDR1 is LGHNA, CDR2 YSLEER, per germline. V lost 2 bases, J lost 4 bases, and 7 bases stayed unmatched. The CDR3 DNA reads as TGCGCCAGCAGCCAAAACCTCGGCGGGAGGGCAGATACGCAGTATTTT. This gives the protein CASSQNLGGRADTQYF.

This chain connects TRBV28 to TRBJ2-1, with a possible D match to TRBD1 (5 bases). With 7 bases removed from V and 3 bases from J, the gap between germline ends came to 13 bases. CDR3 length: 14 amino acids. CDR1 and CDR2 from the germline V gene are MDHEN and SYDVKM. The CDR3 DNA reads TGTGCCAGCATACCTCGACAGCTCTACAATGAGCAGTTCTTC. Translation gives CASIPRQLYNEQFF.

The chain carries TRBV28 and TRBJ1-4; D remains ambiguous. Trimming removed 2 bases from V and 11 bases from J, with 15 bases in between. The CDR3 length is 14 residues. Looked up from germline, CDR1 is MDHEN and CDR2 is SYDVKM. CDR3 DNA sequence: TGTGCCAGCAGTTTAAGGCAGGCCGTGACGAAACTGTTTTTT. This encodes CASSLRQAVTKLFF. The full variable domain, with the rest looked up from reference TRBV28 and TRBJ1-4, is DVKVTQSSRYLVKRTGEKVFLECVQDMDHENMFWYRQDPGLGLRLIYFSYDVKMKEKGDIPEGYSVSREKKERFSLILESASTNQTSMYLCASSLRQAVTKLFFGSGTQLSVL.

The chain is built from TRBV2 and TRBJ1-1; D is ambiguous. Per the germline V gene, CDR1 is SNHLY and CDR2 is FYNNEI. The CDR3 consists of 12 residues. V lost 8 bases and J 0 bases, leaving 7 bases between the germline ends. CDR3 sequence reads: CASRVMNTEAFF. The CDR3 region has the DNA TGTGCCAGCCGTGTTATGAACACTGAAGCTTTCTTT.

V usage is TRBV27 and J usage is TRBJ1-5; the D is unclear. This CDR3 contains 13 residues. The V gene's germline CDR1 is MNHEY and CDR2 SMNVEV (reference sequence). The V end was cut by 5 bases, the J end by 0 bases, with 5 bases between. The CDR3, as DNA: TGTGCCAGCAGTGCGATTAGCAATCAGCCCCAGCATTTT. It is translated as CASSAISNQPQHF.

The V and J genes are TRBV28 and TRBJ2-1; TRBD2 agrees at 9 bases. The CDR3 totals 14 residues. Germline CDR1 MDHEN, CDR2 SYDVKM. The junction had 3 bases not matched to a gene; V was cut back by 3 bases and J by 6 bases. The CDR3 here is CASSFSREGNEQFF. The CDR3 nucleotides are TGTGCCAGCAGTTTTTCGCGGGAGGGCAATGAGCAGTTCTTC.

The chain combines TRBV7-3 with TRBJ1-1; D is unresolved. The germline CDR1 and CDR2 sequences are SGHTA and FQGTGA. Trimming removed 8 bases from V and 3 bases from J, with 13 bases in between. The CDR3 loop spans 13 amino acids. The CDR3 DNA follows: TGTGCCAGCCGCCGGAGCCTTGACACTGAAGCTTTCTTT. As protein: CASRRSLDTEAFF.

The CDR3 sequence: CAWSRGTPSGNTIYF. For the CDR3, the DNA is TGTGCCTGGAGTCGAGGGACACCCTCTGGAAACACCATATATTTT. The chain recombines TRBV30 with TRBJ1-3; D might be TRBD1 (6 bases). Looked up from germline, CDR1 is GTSNPN and CDR2 is SVGIG (reference sequence). The CDR3 covers 15 residues. V dropped 2 bases and J dropped 0 bases, with 11 bases sitting between them.

CDR3 bases: TGCAGCGCATACAAACAGGGGGCAAGCACTGAAGCTTTCTTT. As protein: CSAYKQGASTEAFF. The chain carries TRBV29-1 and TRBJ1-1; TRBD1 agrees at 9 bases. This CDR3 has 14 amino acids. CDR1 is SQVTM, CDR2 ANQGSEA, per germline. With V trimmed by 7 bases and J by 4 bases, 10 bases remained unmatched.

This clone appeared once. The chain employs TRBV27 and TRBJ2-3; possibly TRBD2 for D (6 bases). Germline V gene sequence: CDR1 MNHEY, CDR2 SMNVEV (reference sequence). The CDR3 is 16 amino acids. Trimming took 7 bases from V and 2 from J, leaving 19 bases between them. The CDR3 protein is CASTTAGLKDTDTQYF. DNA of the CDR3: TGTGCCAGCACCACCGCGGGACTGAAAGACACAGATACGCAGTATTTT.

The chain's CDR3 is CASRQTGRHYGYTF. The CDR3 DNA reads TGTGCCAGCAGACAGACAGGGAGGCACTATGGCTACACCTTC. The rearrangement links TRBV6-5 to TRBJ1-2; 7 bases are shared with TRBD1. With 6 bases clipped from V and 3 bases from J, the junction kept 7 bases outside the gene matches. Germline loops: CDR1 MNHEY, CDR2 SVGAGI. The CDR3 is 14 amino acids.

The V and J genes are TRBV11-3 and TRBJ1-1; TRBD1 agrees at 10 bases. The CDR3 has 15 amino acids. Germline V gene sequence: CDR1 SGHNT, CDR2 YENEEA. The V gene end was trimmed by 5 bases and the J gene end by 3 bases; junction bases not matched to a gene: 6. The CDR3 nucleotides are TGTGCCAGCAGCCCGGGACAGGGGAGAGACACTGAAGCTTTCTTT. It yields the protein CASSPGQGRDTEAFF.

This chain links TRBV9 with TRBJ1-2, with D perhaps TRBD1 (5 bases). Trimming stripped 2 bases from V and 1 base from J, with 6 bases between. CDR3 length: 13 amino acids. Germline loops: CDR1 SGDLS, CDR2 YYNGEE. CDR3 in amino acids: CASSVGGNYGYTF. The CDR3 DNA is TGTGCCAGCAGCGTGGGGGGTAACTATGGCTACACCTTC.

This chain connects TRBV29-1 to TRBJ2-3; TRBD2 matches 11 bases. The CDR3 covers 17 residues. Germline CDR1 reads SQVTM; CDR2 reads ANQGSEA. V dropped 1 base and J dropped 2; count of bases not matched to a gene: 8. The CDR3 DNA is TGCAGCGTTGAAGGGGTCTGGACTAGCGGGCCCACAGATACGCAGTATTTT. This translates into CSVEGVWTSGPTDTQYF.

This sequence joins TRBV30 and TRBJ1-4; 8 bases are shared with TRBD1. There are 15 residues in the CDR3. The V and J ends lost 2 bases and 7 bases, in that order; junction bases with no gene match: 9. Germline V gene lookup returns CDR1 GTSNPN and CDR2 SVGIG (reference sequence). For the CDR3, the DNA is TGTGCCTGGAGTCGGGGACAGGCCTTTGGTGAAAAACTGTTTTTT. Protein: CAWSRGQAFGEKLFF.